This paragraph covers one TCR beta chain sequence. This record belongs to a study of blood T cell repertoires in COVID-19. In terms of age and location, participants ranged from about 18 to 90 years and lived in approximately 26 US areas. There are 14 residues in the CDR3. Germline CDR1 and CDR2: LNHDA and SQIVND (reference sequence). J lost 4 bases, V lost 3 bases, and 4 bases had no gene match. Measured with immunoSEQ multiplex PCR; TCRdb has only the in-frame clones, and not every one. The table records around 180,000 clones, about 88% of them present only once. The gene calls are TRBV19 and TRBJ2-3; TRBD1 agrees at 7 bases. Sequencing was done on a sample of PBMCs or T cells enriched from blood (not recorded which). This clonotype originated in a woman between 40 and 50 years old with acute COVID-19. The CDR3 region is CASSIGTAADTQYF. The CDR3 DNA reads TGTGCCAGTAGTATCGGGACAGCAGCAGATACGCAGTATTTT. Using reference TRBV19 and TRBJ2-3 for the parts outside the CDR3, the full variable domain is DGGITQSPKYLFRKEGQNVTLSCEQNLNHDAMYWYRQDPGQGLRLIYYSQIVNDFQKGDIAEGYSVSREKKESFPLTVTSAQKNPTAFYLCASSIGTAADTQYFGPGTRLTVL.